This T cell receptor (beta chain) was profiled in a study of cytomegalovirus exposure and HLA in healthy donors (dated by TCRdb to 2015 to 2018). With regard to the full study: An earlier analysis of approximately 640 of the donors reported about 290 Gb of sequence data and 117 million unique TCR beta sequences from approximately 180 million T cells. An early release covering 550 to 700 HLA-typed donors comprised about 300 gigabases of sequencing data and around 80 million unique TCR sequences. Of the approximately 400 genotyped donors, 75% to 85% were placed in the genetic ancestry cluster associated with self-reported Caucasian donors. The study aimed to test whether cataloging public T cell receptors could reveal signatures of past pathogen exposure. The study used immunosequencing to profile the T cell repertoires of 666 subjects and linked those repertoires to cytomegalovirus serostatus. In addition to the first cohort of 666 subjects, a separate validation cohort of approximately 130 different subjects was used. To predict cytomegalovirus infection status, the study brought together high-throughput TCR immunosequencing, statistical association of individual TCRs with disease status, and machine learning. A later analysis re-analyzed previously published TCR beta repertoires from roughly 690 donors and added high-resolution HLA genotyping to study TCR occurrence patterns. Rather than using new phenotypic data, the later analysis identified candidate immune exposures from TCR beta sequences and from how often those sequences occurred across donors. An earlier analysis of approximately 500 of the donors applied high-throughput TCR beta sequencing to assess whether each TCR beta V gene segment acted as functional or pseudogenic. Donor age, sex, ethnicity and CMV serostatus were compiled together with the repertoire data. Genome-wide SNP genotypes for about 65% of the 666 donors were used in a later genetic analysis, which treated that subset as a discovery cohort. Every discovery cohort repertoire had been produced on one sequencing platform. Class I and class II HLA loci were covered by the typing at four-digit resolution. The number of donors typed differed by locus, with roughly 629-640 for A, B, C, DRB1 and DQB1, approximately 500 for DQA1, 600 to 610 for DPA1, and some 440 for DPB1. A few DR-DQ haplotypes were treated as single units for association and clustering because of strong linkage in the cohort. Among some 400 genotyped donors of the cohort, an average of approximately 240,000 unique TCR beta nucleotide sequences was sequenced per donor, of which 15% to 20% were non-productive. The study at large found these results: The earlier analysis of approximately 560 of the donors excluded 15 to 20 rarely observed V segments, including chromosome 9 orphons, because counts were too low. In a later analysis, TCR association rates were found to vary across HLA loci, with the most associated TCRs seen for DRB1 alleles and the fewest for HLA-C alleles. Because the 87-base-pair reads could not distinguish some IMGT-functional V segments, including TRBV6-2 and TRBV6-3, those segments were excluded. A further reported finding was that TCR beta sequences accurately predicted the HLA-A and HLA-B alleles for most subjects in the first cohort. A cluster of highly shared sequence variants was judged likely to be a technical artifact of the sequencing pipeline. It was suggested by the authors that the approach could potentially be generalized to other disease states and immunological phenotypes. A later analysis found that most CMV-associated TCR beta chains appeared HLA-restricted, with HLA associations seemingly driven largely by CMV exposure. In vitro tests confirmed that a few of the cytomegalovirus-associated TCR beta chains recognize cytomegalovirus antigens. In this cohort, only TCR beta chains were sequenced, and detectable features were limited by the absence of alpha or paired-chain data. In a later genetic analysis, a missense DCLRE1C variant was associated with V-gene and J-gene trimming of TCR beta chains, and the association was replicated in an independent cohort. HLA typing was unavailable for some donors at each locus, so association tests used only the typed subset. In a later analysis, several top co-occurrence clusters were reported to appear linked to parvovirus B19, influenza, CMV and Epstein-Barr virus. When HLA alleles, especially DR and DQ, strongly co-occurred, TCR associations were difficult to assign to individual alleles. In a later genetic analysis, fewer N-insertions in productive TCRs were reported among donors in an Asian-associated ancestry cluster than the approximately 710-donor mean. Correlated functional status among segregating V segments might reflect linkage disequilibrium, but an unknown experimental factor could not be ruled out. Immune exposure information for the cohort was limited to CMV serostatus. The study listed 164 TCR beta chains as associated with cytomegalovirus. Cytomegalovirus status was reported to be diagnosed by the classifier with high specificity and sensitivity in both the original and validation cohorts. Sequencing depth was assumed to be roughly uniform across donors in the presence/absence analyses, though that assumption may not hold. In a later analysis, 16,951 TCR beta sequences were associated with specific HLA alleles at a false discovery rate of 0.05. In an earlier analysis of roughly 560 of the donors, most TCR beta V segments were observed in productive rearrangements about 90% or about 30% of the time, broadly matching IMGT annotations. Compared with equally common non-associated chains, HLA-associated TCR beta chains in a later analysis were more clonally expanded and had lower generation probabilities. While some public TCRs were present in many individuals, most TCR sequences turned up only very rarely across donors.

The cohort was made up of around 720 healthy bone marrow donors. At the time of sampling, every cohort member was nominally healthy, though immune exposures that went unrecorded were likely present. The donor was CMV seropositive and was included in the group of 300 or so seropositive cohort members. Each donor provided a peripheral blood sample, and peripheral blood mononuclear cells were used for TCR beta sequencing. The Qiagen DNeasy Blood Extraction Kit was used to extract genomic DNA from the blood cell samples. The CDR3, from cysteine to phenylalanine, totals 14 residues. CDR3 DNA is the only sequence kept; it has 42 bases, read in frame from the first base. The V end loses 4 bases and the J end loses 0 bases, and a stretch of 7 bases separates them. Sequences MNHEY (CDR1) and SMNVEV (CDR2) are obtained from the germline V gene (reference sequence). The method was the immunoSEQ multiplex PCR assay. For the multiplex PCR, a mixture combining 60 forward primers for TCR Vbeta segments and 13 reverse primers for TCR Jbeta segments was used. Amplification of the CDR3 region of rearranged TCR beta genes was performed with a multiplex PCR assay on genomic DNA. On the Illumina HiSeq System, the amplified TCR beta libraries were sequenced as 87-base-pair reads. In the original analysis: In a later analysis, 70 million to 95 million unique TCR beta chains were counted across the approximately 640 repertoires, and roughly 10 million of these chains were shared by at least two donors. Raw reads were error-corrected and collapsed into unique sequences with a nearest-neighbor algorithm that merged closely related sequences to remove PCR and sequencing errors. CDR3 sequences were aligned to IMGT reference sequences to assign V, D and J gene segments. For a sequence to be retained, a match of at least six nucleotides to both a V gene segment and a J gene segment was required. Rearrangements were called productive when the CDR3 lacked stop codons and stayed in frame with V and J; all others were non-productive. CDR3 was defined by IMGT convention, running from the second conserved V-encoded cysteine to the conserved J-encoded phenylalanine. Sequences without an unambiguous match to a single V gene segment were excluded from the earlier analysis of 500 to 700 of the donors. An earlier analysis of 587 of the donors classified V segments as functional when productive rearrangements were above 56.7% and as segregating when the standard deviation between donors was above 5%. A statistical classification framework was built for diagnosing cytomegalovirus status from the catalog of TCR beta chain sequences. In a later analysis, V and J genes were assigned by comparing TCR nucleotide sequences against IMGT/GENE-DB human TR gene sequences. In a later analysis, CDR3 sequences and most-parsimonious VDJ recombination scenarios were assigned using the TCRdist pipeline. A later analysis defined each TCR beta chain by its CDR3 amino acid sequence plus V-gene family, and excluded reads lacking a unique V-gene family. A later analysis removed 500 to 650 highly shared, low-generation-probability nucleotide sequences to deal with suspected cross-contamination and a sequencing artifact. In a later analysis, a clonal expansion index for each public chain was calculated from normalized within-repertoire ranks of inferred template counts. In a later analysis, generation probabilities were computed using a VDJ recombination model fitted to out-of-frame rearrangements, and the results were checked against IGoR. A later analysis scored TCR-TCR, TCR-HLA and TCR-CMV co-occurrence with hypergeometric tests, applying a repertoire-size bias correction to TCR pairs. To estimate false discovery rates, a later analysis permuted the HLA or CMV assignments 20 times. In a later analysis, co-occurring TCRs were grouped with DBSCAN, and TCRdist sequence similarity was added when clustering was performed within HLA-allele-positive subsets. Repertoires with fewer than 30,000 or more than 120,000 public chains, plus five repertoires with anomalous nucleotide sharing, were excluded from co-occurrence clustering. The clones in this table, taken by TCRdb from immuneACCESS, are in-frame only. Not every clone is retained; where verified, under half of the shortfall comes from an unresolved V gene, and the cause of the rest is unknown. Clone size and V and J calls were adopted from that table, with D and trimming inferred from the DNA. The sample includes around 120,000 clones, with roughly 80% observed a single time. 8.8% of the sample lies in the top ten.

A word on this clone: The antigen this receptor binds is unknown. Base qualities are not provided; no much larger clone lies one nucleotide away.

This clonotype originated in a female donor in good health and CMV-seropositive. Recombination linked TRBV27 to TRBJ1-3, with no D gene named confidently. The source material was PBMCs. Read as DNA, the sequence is TGTGCCAGCAGTTCCTCTCTCTCTGGAAACACCATATATTTT. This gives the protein CASSSSLSGNTIYF.